Listed below are T cell receptor beta chains from one sample, sequenced in a study of shared clonotypes between healthy human individuals. Only in-frame clones appear in the TCRdb table, and some are missing; sequencing was by immunoSEQ multiplex PCR. The sample lists 2,500,000 or so clones; around 92% were seen once. The material sequenced was naive CD4+ T cells from PBMCs. These receptors were obtained from a man aged 18 to 30 in good health. Some clones in this sample may be carry-over from other donors' samples. CDR3s include the opening cysteine and the closing phenylalanine or tryptophan. Fields, in order: D gene, J gene, V gene, clone size, CDR3 DNA, CDR3 protein. A D gene is named only where the DNA matches it firmly. Clone sizes are given selectively: once, few, many, or a class where the clone is expanded.

D: TRBD1; J: TRBJ1-2; V: TRBV29-1; size: -; DNA: TGCAGCACTGGGGACAGGGGTTATGGCTACACCTTC; CDR3: CSTGDRGYGYTF
D: TRBD1; J: TRBJ1-2; V: TRBV27; size: -; DNA: TGTGCCAGCAAACCGGGACAGATTAACTATGGCTACACCTTC; CDR3: CASKPGQINYGYTF
D: -; J: TRBJ1-1; V: TRBV19; size: -; DNA: TGTGCCAGTAGTAGATCGAACACTGAAGCTTTCTTT; CDR3: CASSRSNTEAFF
D: TRBD1; J: TRBJ1-2; V: TRBV6-5; size: -; DNA: TGTGCCAGCAGTTACCACGACAGGGCGGAAGGCTACACCTTC; CDR3: CASSYHDRAEGYTF
D: -; J: TRBJ1-4; V: TRBV5-6; size: -; DNA: TGTGCCAGCAGCCATCGCAAGGAAAAACTGTTTTTT; CDR3: CASSHRKEKLFF
D: -; J: TRBJ2-1; V: TRBV15; size: -; DNA: TGTGCCACCAGCAGAGATCTCGACAATGAGCAGTTCTTC; CDR3: CATSRDLDNEQFF
D: -; J: TRBJ2-7; V: TRBV27; size: -; DNA: TGTGCCAGCAGTTCACCCTTACGGGGGACTGCGCCCCCGTACTTC; CDR3: CASSSPLRGTAPPYF
D: -; J: TRBJ2-1; V: TRBV25-1; size: -; DNA: TGTGCCAGCAGCACCTCGGGGGCCCGTAGAGAGCAGTTCTTC; CDR3: CASSTSGARREQFF
D: -; J: TRBJ1-5; V: TRBV6-1; size: -; DNA: TGTGCCAGCAGTGAAGCGAGCAATCAGCCCCAGCATTTT; CDR3: CASSEASNQPQHF
D: TRBD1; J: TRBJ1-4; V: TRBV2; size: once; DNA: TGTGTCAGGCCTGACAGGGGGTGGCCTAATGAAAAACTGTTTTTT; CDR3: CVRPDRGWPNEKLFF
D: -; J: TRBJ2-3; V: TRBV5-1; size: -; DNA: TGCGCCAGCAGCTTCCGTAGCGGATTATCGGTTACAGATACGCAGTATTTT; CDR3: CASSFRSGLSVTDTQYF
D: -; J: TRBJ2-3; V: TRBV6-1; size: -; DNA: TGTGCCAGCAGTCAACTAGAAGATACGCAGTATTTT; CDR3: CASSQLEDTQYF
D: -; J: TRBJ2-2; V: TRBV7-3; size: -; DNA: TGTGCCAGCAGCCAAAGCTTGGCCGGGGAGCTGTTTTTT; CDR3: CASSQSLAGELFF
D: TRBD2; J: TRBJ2-3; V: TRBV7-9; size: -; DNA: TGTGCCAGCAGCCCCAAGTGGGGACTAGCGGAAACAGATACGCAGTATTTT; CDR3: CASSPKWGLAETDTQYF
D: -; J: TRBJ1-5; V: TRBV28; size: -; DNA: TGTGCCAGCAGCCTCCCGGGCGGGACTAGCAATCAGCCCCAGCATTTT; CDR3: CASSLPGGTSNQPQHF
D: -; J: TRBJ1-2; V: TRBV5-4; size: -; DNA: TGTGCCAGCAGCCCGACAGCTAACTATGGCTACACCTTC; CDR3: CASSPTANYGYTF
D: -; J: TRBJ2-7; V: TRBV20-1; size: -; DNA: TGCAGTGCTAGGGCTTCCTACGAGCAGTACTTC; CDR3: CSARASYEQYF
D: -; J: TRBJ1-1; V: TRBV5-1; size: -; DNA: TGCGCCAGCAGCTTGGGTCTAGGGGTGAACACTGAAGCTTTCTTT; CDR3: CASSLGLGVNTEAFF
D: TRBD1; J: TRBJ2-5; V: TRBV7-3; size: -; DNA: TGTGCCAGCAGCTCAACCCGGGACAGGCACGAGACCCAGTACTTC; CDR3: CASSSTRDRHETQYF
D: -; J: TRBJ1-1; V: TRBV7-2; size: -; DNA: TGTGCCAGCAGCCCCAGCGGACAGTTGAACACTGAAGCTTTCTTT; CDR3: CASSPSGQLNTEAFF
D: -; J: TRBJ2-5; V: TRBV2; size: once; DNA: TGTGCCAGCAAGACAGTGGGGGAGACCCAGTACTTC; CDR3: CASKTVGETQYF
D: -; J: TRBJ1-4; V: TRBV15; size: -; DNA: TGTGCCACCAGCAGAGTTCGAGGGGGAACAGGGATAGCTAATGAAAAACTGTTTTTT; CDR3: CATSRVRGGTGIANEKLFF
D: -; J: TRBJ1-2; V: TRBV5-1; size: once; DNA: TGCGCCAGCAGCTTGGCAGTCCCCACGCTTGCGTCTGGCTACACCTTC; CDR3: CASSLAVPTLASGYTF
D: -; J: TRBJ2-3; V: TRBV4-1; size: -; DNA: TGCGCCAGCAGCCAAGGTCACAGCACAGATACGCAGTATTTT; CDR3: CASSQGHSTDTQYF
D: -; J: TRBJ1-5; V: TRBV7-9; size: few; DNA: TGTGCCAGCCAAGATAACGCGGGAGGTCAGCCCCAGCATTTT; CDR3: CASQDNAGGQPQHF
D: -; J: TRBJ1-4; V: TRBV18; size: -; DNA: TGTGCCAGCTCACCCGGGAGTCCCGCAACTAATGAAAAACTGTTTTTT; CDR3: CASSPGSPATNEKLFF
D: -; J: TRBJ2-1; V: TRBV10-2; size: -; DNA: TGCGCCAGCAGTGTGCTACAGGGCCCTCTCTCCAATGAGCAGTTCTTC; CDR3: CASSVLQGPLSNEQFF
D: -; J: TRBJ2-7; V: TRBV28; size: -; DNA: TGTGCCAGCCCGCCCCGAGGTTACGAGCAGTACTTC; CDR3: CASPPRGYEQYF
D: -; J: TRBJ1-1; V: TRBV19; size: -; DNA: TGTGCCAGTAGTTCGCTGGGTTCCTCTGAAGCTTTCTTT; CDR3: CASSSLGSSEAFF
D: -; J: TRBJ1-5; V: TRBV7-2; size: -; DNA: TGTGCCAGCAGCTTCAGACAGTATAGCAATCAGCCCCAGCATTTT; CDR3: CASSFRQYSNQPQHF
D: -; J: TRBJ1-1; V: TRBV18; size: -; DNA: TGTGCCAGCTCACCATCTTCCGGCACTGAAGCTTTCTTT; CDR3: CASSPSSGTEAFF
D: -; J: TRBJ2-4; V: TRBV29-1; size: -; DNA: TGCAGCGTTGAGGGAAAACTAGCCAAAAACATTCAGTACTTC; CDR3: CSVEGKLAKNIQYF
D: -; J: TRBJ2-7; V: TRBV6-5; size: -; DNA: TGTGCCAGCAGTTACGAGCAGGGACTGACGTACGAGCAGTACTTC; CDR3: CASSYEQGLTYEQYF
D: -; J: TRBJ2-2; V: TRBV28; size: -; DNA: TGTGCCAGCAGTTTAAGTGCTAGGGACTCACGGGGCACCGGGGAGCTGTTTTTT; CDR3: CASSLSARDSRGTGELFF
D: -; J: TRBJ2-6; V: TRBV7-3; size: once; DNA: TGTGCCAGCAGCTCGAGTCGCTCTGGGGCCAACGTCCTGACTTTC; CDR3: CASSSSRSGANVLTF
D: -; J: TRBJ1-1; V: TRBV6-5; size: few; DNA: TGTGCCAGCAGTTACTCGGGACGGAAGAACACTGAAGCTTTCTTT; CDR3: CASSYSGRKNTEAFF
D: -; J: TRBJ1-3; V: TRBV7-2; size: -; DNA: TGTGCCAGCGGATTTCAGGGGTCGGACACCATATATTTT; CDR3: CASGFQGSDTIYF
D: -; J: TRBJ1-1; V: TRBV27; size: -; DNA: TGTGCCAGCAGTTTGGTAGGGGTAAACACTGAAGCTTTCTTT; CDR3: CASSLVGVNTEAFF
D: -; J: TRBJ2-7; V: TRBV30; size: -; DNA: TGTGCCTGGACTCAATCTGCGGGAAGCTCCTACGAGCAGTACTTC; CDR3: CAWTQSAGSSYEQYF
D: TRBD2; J: TRBJ2-5; V: TRBV11-2; size: once; DNA: TGTGCCAGCAGCTTAGGGTTAGCGGGAGTATCAGTGGAGACCCAGTACTTC; CDR3: CASSLGLAGVSVETQYF
D: -; J: TRBJ1-1; V: TRBV19; size: -; DNA: TGTGCCAGTACCGGTCAAGGCACTGAAGCTTTCTTT; CDR3: CASTGQGTEAFF
D: -; J: TRBJ1-3; V: TRBV7-9; size: -; DNA: TGTGCCAGCAGCCTAGACCGAGTAGGAAACACCATATATTTT; CDR3: CASSLDRVGNTIYF
D: -; J: TRBJ1-1; V: TRBV7-8; size: -; DNA: TGTGCCAGCAGCTTAGCGTCAGGCCTGAGAGCTTTCTTT; CDR3: CASSLASGLRAFF
D: -; J: TRBJ2-3; V: TRBV13; size: -; DNA: TGTGCCAGCAGCCCGCGGACTGGGAGCAACACGCAGTATTTT; CDR3: CASSPRTGSNTQYF
D: TRBD2; J: TRBJ2-3; V: TRBV2; size: -; DNA: TGTGCCAGCAGCGCGACTAGCGGGAGCACAGATACGCAGTATTTT; CDR3: CASSATSGSTDTQYF